The 23 T cell receptor beta chains below come from one sample, sequenced in a study of control samples from healthy donors and cancer patients. Produced via immunoSEQ multiplex PCR; TCRdb's table is partial and in-frame only. The top ten hold roughly a tenth of the sample, which has approximately 93,000 clones, roughly nine tenths seen once. What was sequenced was PBMCs. Receptors were obtained from a woman aged 45-65 years with colorectal cancer.

The chain has TRBV14 and TRBJ1-1; perhaps TRBD1 as D (5 bases). This CDR3 has 15 amino acids. V shed 2 bases and J shed 1 base, with 11 bases lying between them. Germline V lookup: CDR1 SGHDN, CDR2 FVKESK. The CDR3 coding sequence is TGTGCCAGCAGCCAACAGGGAGGTCGGAACACTGAAGCTTTCTTT. Its translation: CASSQQGGRNTEAFF.

J is TRBJ2-1 and V is TRBV18; D might be TRBD1 (6 bases). V gave up 5 bases and J gave up 2 bases, with 10 bases separating them. Germline V gives CDR1 KGHSH, CDR2 LQKENI. CDR3 length: 14 residues. The CDR3 DNA sequence: TGTGCCAGCTCAACGGGACAAGCCTACAATGAGCAGTTCTTC. As protein: CASSTGQAYNEQFF.

This chain joins TRBV28 and TRBJ1-5; the D gene is possibly TRBD1 (6 bases). This CDR3 is built from 14 residues. Trimming removed 5 bases from V and 5 bases from J, with 13 bases in between. CDR1 is MDHEN and CDR2 is SYDVKM in the germline V gene. The CDR3 loop is CASSPRDIYQPQHF. DNA for the CDR3: TGTGCCAGCAGTCCCCGGGACATTTATCAGCCCCAGCATTTT.

The chain links TRBV28 to TRBJ2-6; D may match TRBD1 or TRBD2 (5 bases each). Germline CDR1 MDHEN, CDR2 SYDVKM. This CDR3 has 16 residues. The V end lost 3 bases, the J end lost 0 bases, and 9 bases lay between the germline ends. The CDR3 protein is CASSLGTDSGANVLTF. The CDR3 region has the DNA TGTGCCAGCAGTTTGGGGACGGACTCTGGGGCCAACGTCCTGACTTTC.

The chain is built from TRBV27 and TRBJ2-1, with D maybe TRBD1 (5 bases). The germline V and J ends were trimmed by 7 bases and 2 bases, with 18 bases remaining between them. From germline, CDR1 is MNHEY and CDR2 SMNVEV (reference sequence). The CDR3 consists of 16 residues. CDR3 nucleotides: TGTGCCAGCAACAGCCTGGGTCAGGGAACCTACAATGAGCAGTTCTTC. Its protein is CASNSLGQGTYNEQFF.

The chain uses TRBV18 and TRBJ1-6; tentative D call: TRBD1 (6 bases). Trimming removed 3 bases at V and 10 bases at J, with 16 bases between. The germline V gene has CDR1 KGHSH and CDR2 LQKENI. The CDR3 is 15 amino acids. The CDR3 is CASSPSLGARSPLHF. The CDR3 region has the DNA TGTGCCAGCTCACCCAGTCTGGGGGCGAGATCACCCCTCCACTTT.

The chain recombines TRBV3-1 (or the pseudogene TRBV3-2) with TRBJ2-2, with unresolved D. Germline V gene data show CDR1 as LGHDT and CDR2 as YNNKEL (reference sequence). V was trimmed by 3 bases and J by 5 bases, leaving 10 bases between them. This CDR3 region has 14 residues. The CDR3 protein is CASSQAPDTGELFF. The CDR3 bases are TGTGCCAGCAGCCAGGCCCCCGATACCGGGGAGCTGTTTTTT.

V is TRBV6-5 and J is TRBJ1-2; 7 bases are a match to TRBD1. The CDR3 covers 14 residues. Germline assignment: CDR1 MNHEY and CDR2 SVGAGI. Trimming removed 0 bases from V and 4 bases from J; junction bases left unmatched: 2. CDR3: CASSYSRDSYGYTF. The CDR3, as DNA: TGTGCCAGCAGTTACTCACGGGACAGCTATGGCTACACCTTC.

This clone was observed a single time. V gene TRBV12-5 combines with J gene TRBJ1-4; D might be TRBD1 (6 bases). V dropped 1 base and J dropped 7 bases, with 7 bases sitting between them. Germline V gene lookup returns CDR1 LGHNT and CDR2 FRNRAP. The length of the CDR3 is 13 residues. The CDR3 DNA is TGTGCTAGTGGTTTGGGCAGGGGTGAAAAACTGTTTTTT. Encoded protein: CASGLGRGEKLFF.

V and J are TRBV7-8 and TRBJ2-3; 11 bases agree with TRBD1. J gave up 3 bases and V 3 bases, and 2 bases lay outside the gene matches. Germline loops: CDR1 SGHVS, CDR2 FQNEAQ. The CDR3 has 15 amino acids. CDR3 sequence: CASSFRDRGTDTQYF. Here the CDR3 DNA reads TGTGCCAGCAGCTTCCGGGACAGGGGGACAGATACGCAGTATTTT.

V usage is TRBV5-1 and J usage is TRBJ1-1; possibly TRBD1 for D (5 bases). There are 16 residues in the CDR3. Trimming cost V 4 bases and J 2 bases, with 18 bases left between them. The V gene's germline CDR1 is SGHRS and CDR2 YFSETQ. The CDR3 sequence: CASSPGHNSANTEAFF. CDR3 DNA sequence: TGCGCCAGCAGCCCCGGACACAACTCAGCCAACACTGAAGCTTTCTTT.

This clone was detected only once. V is TRBV30 and J is TRBJ1-4, with TRBD1 matching over 9 bases. The CDR3 loop spans 13 amino acids. CDR1 and CDR2 from the germline V gene are GTSNPN and SVGIG (reference sequence). V lost 7 bases and J lost 5; bases outside the gene matches: 5. The CDR3 region has the DNA TGTGCCTCGAAGGGGACAGGGAATGAAAAACTGTTTTTT. This gives the protein CASKGTGNEKLFF.

The V gene is TRBV5-1, the J gene TRBJ2-3; 13 bases are shared with TRBD2. Trimming removed 4 bases from V and 8 bases from J; junction bases left unmatched: 10. The CDR3 runs to 16 residues. Germline V gene sequence: CDR1 SGHRS, CDR2 YFSETQ. In DNA, the CDR3 is TGCGCCAGCAGCAGGGACGGACTAGCGGGGGATCGTACGCAGTATTTT. This gives the protein CASSRDGLAGDRTQYF.

This sequence joins TRBV12-3 or TRBV12-4 and TRBJ1-3; D remains unclear. V gave up 8 bases and J gave up 0 bases, with 8 bases separating them. This CDR3 is built from 13 residues. The CDR3 sequence is CASLPDSGNTIYF. The CDR3 bases are TGTGCCAGCCTCCCCGACTCTGGAAACACCATATATTTT.

The chain joins TRBV5-1 to TRBJ2-5; D might be TRBD1 (5 bases). The germline CDR1 and CDR2 sequences are SGHRS and YFSETQ. The V end was cut by 6 bases, the J end by 3 bases, with 6 bases between. The CDR3 spans 11 residues. The chain's CDR3 is CASKGEETQYF. For the CDR3, the DNA is TGCGCCAGCAAAGGGGAAGAGACCCAGTACTTC.

V and J are TRBV7-9 and TRBJ2-3; D uncertain. The germline CDR1 and CDR2 sequences are SEHNR and FQNEAQ (reference sequence). This CDR3 has 15 residues. The V end was cut by 3 bases, the J end by 0 bases, with 10 bases between. This chain's CDR3 is CASSFFSTSTDTQYF. The CDR3 bases are TGTGCCAGCAGCTTTTTCAGTACTAGCACAGATACGCAGTATTTT.

The chain joins TRBV5-1 to TRBJ1-2; the D gene is possibly TRBD1 (5 bases). CDR3 length equals 13 residues. V gave up 2 bases and J gave up 8 bases, with 13 bases separating them. From germline, CDR1 is SGHRS and CDR2 YFSETQ. CDR3 loop: CASSFTQDQGYTF. DNA for the CDR3: TGCGCCAGCAGCTTCACACAGGACCAGGGCTACACCTTC.

The rearrangement links TRBV19 to TRBJ1-1; D is perhaps TRBD1 (6 bases). Trimming pared 3 bases from V and 2 bases from J, leaving 10 bases between. The CDR3 has 14 residues. From germline, CDR1 is LNHDA and CDR2 SQIVND (reference sequence). The CDR3 nucleotides read TGTGCCAGTAGTATTGCGGGGGCCAACACTGAAGCTTTCTTT. It is translated as CASSIAGANTEAFF.

The chain links TRBV30 to TRBJ2-3, with a weak D call TRBD2 (7 bases). CDR1 is GTSNPN, CDR2 SVGIG, per germline (reference sequence). CDR3 length: 14 residues. V was clipped by 5 bases and J by 6 bases, with 18 bases between them. The CDR3 nucleotides read TGTGCCTGGGTCCCTCGGGGGGCCGAGGATACGCAGTATTTT. This encodes CAWVPRGAEDTQYF. The full variable domain, rest sourced from reference TRBV30 and TRBJ2-3, is SQTIHQWPATLVQPVGSPLSLECTVEGTSNPNLYWYRQAAGRGLQLLFYSVGIGQISSEVPQNLSASRPQDRQFILSSKKLLLSDSGFYLCAWVPRGAEDTQYFGPGTRLTVL.

The V and J genes are TRBV2 and TRBJ2-7; D is unresolved. V was clipped by 6 bases and J by 0 bases, with 6 bases between them. This CDR3 region has 12 residues. Germline V gene data show CDR1 as SNHLY and CDR2 as FYNNEI. The CDR3 here is CASSHNSYEQYV. DNA of the CDR3: TGTGCCAGCAGCCATAACTCCTACGAGCAGTACGTC.

V usage is TRBV24-1 and J usage is TRBJ2-1; TRBD2 might be the D (6 bases). CDR3 size: 15 residues. The germline CDR1 and CDR2 sequences are KGHDR and SFDVKD. V was pared by 4 bases and J by 5 bases, with 14 bases between. Written as DNA, the CDR3 is TGTGCCACCAGTGAAATTCGGGGGATCCACAATGAGCAGTTCTTC. This gives the protein CATSEIRGIHNEQFF.

The J gene is TRBJ1-1, the V gene TRBV5-4; no firm D call. V gave up 0 bases and J gave up 1 base, with 4 bases separating them. This CDR3 is 13 amino acids long. The germline V gene has CDR1 SGHNT and CDR2 YYREEE (reference sequence). CDR3 DNA sequence: TGTGCCAGCAGCTTGGGGGCGAACACTGAAGCTTTCTTT. Protein product: CASSLGANTEAFF.

The chain links TRBV4-3 to TRBJ2-3; the match to TRBD1 covers 9 bases. The J segment lost 7 bases and the V segment lost 4 bases, leaving 9 bases of the junction unmatched. Germline CDR1 and CDR2: LGHNA and YSLEER. The CDR3 length is 15 residues. CDR3 in DNA: TGCGCCAGCAGCCCCGGACAGGGGATGGCAAATACGCAGTATTTT. Translating it yields CASSPGQGMANTQYF.